This T cell receptor (beta chain) comes out of a study of blood T cell repertoires in COVID-19. Data came from immunoSEQ multiplex PCR; TCRdb stores just in-frame clones and leaves some out. The sample lists more than 200,000 clones; over 70% were seen once. The TCR sequence derives from a man aged 40-50 years with active or convalescent COVID-19. The specimen sequenced was peripheral blood.

This CDR3 reads CASSARGDKNIQYF. CDR3 coding DNA: TGTGCCAGCAGCGCCCGGGGGGACAAAAACATTCAGTACTTC. The chain employs TRBV9 and TRBJ2-4; 7 bases match TRBD2. Germline V gene sequence: CDR1 SGDLS, CDR2 YYNGEE. There are 14 residues in the CDR3. V lost 3 bases, J lost 3 bases, and 3 bases stayed unmatched.